This T cell receptor (beta chain) was found in a study of blood T cell repertoires in COVID-19. On the study more broadly: Sources were T cells, B-cell-depleted T cells, or PBMCs; the material itself was cDNA or gDNA.

This clone was observed a handful of times. This CDR3 contains 14 residues. Per the authors' pipeline: Amplification of reference gene primers was used by the study to estimate nucleated cell counts. The protocol was immunoSEQ multiplex PCR, while the TCRdb copy is restricted to in-frame clones and leaves out a portion. The DNA gave D and trimming, while V, J and clone size come from that table. The sample holds more than 250,000 clones, roughly 84% seen once. This rearrangement joins TRBV21-1 to TRBJ1-2; the DNA was not used to check the table's D call, TRBD1. TRBV21-1 represents a pseudogene. Sequencing input: peripheral blood. This clonotype originated in a man in his fifties with active or convalescent COVID-19. The CDR3 bases are TGTGCCAGCAGCCGCCAGGGCCGTAACTATGGCTACACCTTC. Its translation is CASSRQGRNYGYTF.